The 4 T cell receptor beta chains in this list originate from one sample, sequenced in a study of T cells after yellow fever vaccination. TCRdb ran MiXCR on the 5' RACE reads and lists one entry per CDR3 protein. The top ten clones hold approximately 0.85% of a sample with some 250,000 distinct CDR3 sequences, less than 9% of them seen once. Sample: CD4+ T cells sorted from PBMCs, taken 15 days after the yellow fever booster vaccination. The source is a man aged 25-40 years who received the YFV17D yellow fever vaccine.

This clonotype was seen a handful of times. The chain has TRBV25-1 and TRBJ2-5; D ambiguous. Trimming took off 3 bases at V and 0 bases at J, with 8 bases between the two ends. This CDR3 is 14 amino acids long. Germline lookup yields CDR1 MGHDK and CDR2 SYGVNS. In DNA form, the CDR3 reads TGTGCCAGCAGTGATATAAGGAACCAAGAGACCCAGTACTTC. The encoded protein is CASSDIRNQETQYF.

V gene TRBV6-2 or TRBV6-3 combines with J gene TRBJ2-1; 8 bases match TRBD2. V lost 4 bases, J lost 1 base, and 3 bases stayed unmatched. Germline CDR1 is MNHEY and CDR2 is SVGEGT. This CDR3 has 15 amino acids. The CDR3 loop reads CASSWGLGSYNEQFF. CDR3 DNA sequence: TGTGCCAGCAGTTGGGGACTAGGTTCCTACAATGAGCAGTTCTTC.

In its sample, this clonotype was seen a few times. This rearrangement joins TRBV5-5 to TRBJ2-2, with unresolved D. CDR1 is SGHKS, CDR2 YYEKEE, per germline (reference sequence). The CDR3 is 14 amino acids. The V gene lost 4 bases and the J gene lost 0 bases, with 7 bases spanning the gap. The CDR3 region is CASSTHANTGELFF. The CDR3 coding sequence is TGTGCCAGCAGCACCCACGCGAACACCGGGGAGCTGTTTTTT. Full variable domain (missing parts from reference TRBV5-5 and TRBJ2-2): DAGVTQSPTHLIKTRGQQVTLRCSPISGHKSVSWYQQVLGQGPQFIFQYYEKEERGRGNFPDRFSARQFPNYSSELNVNALLLGDSALYLCASSTHANTGELFFGEGSRLTVL.

This rearrangement joins TRBV7-3 to TRBJ2-1; no firm D call. Germline loops: CDR1 SGHTA, CDR2 FQGTGA. The ends were cut back, 7 bases at V and 5 bases at J, with 6 bases in the middle. This CDR3 has 11 amino acids. CDR3 amino acids: CASTKHNEQFF. CDR3 nucleotides: TGTGCCAGCACCAAACACAATGAGCAGTTCTTC.